This entry lists 14 T cell receptor beta chains sequenced from one sample in a study of response to subunit inactivated influenza vaccine. TCRdb passed the RT-PCR reads through MiXCR, listing each CDR3 protein once. The sample has about 500,000 distinct CDR3 sequences, 10% to 15% seen once. The specimen comprised PBMCs from blood, sampled about 40 days after vaccination. These receptors came from a man aged 45 to 65 who received an inactivated influenza vaccine.

The chain combines TRBV11-2 with TRBJ2-2, with 10 positions matching TRBD2. The ends lost 7 bases at V and 3 bases at J; junction bases unmatched: 8. Germline CDR1 is SGHAT and CDR2 is FQNNGV. The CDR3 runs to 16 residues. The CDR3 protein is CASTHLAGEDTGELFF. For the CDR3, the DNA is TGTGCCAGCACCCACCTAGCGGGAGAGGACACCGGGGAGCTGTTTTTT. The whole variable domain, filled in from reference TRBV11-2 and TRBJ2-2, reads EAGVAQSPRYKIIEKRQSVAFWCNPISGHATLYWYQQILGQGPKLLIQFQNNGVVDDSQLPKDRFSAERLKGVDSTLKIQPAKLEDSAVYLCASTHLAGEDTGELFFGEGSRLTVL.

This chain links TRBV7-2 with TRBJ2-2; the D gene is possibly TRBD1 (5 bases). Germline CDR1 and CDR2: SGHTA and FQGNSA. With 6 bases removed from V and 5 bases from J, the gap between germline ends came to 16 bases. CDR3 length: 15 residues. The DNA for the CDR3 is TGTGCCAGCAGTCCCCCGGACACCGCAACCGGGGAGCTGTTTTTT. It yields the protein CASSPPDTATGELFF.

This clonotype was seen many times. The chain is built from TRBV12-3 or TRBV12-4 and TRBJ1-1; D not resolved. Trimming removed 4 bases from V and 11 bases from J, with 23 bases in between. The CDR3 totals 15 residues. This CDR3 is CASSSASVSASGAFF. In DNA, the CDR3 is TGTGCCAGCAGTTCAGCCTCAGTCTCTGCGTCGGGTGCTTTCTTT.

This clonotype was observed at least ten times. The V call is TRBV7-9, the J call TRBJ1-2; no clear D gene. V was shortened by 5 bases and J by 2 bases, with 15 bases between the two germline ends. Germline V gives CDR1 SEHNR, CDR2 FQNEAQ (reference sequence). The CDR3 consists of 15 residues. This CDR3 is CASSERKTHNYGYTF. In DNA, the CDR3 is TGTGCCAGCAGCGAAAGGAAGACACACAACTATGGCTACACCTTC.

This clonotype has ten or more counts. V gene TRBV10-3 combines with J gene TRBJ2-7; D uncertain. The CDR3 totals 12 residues. Trimming took 0 bases from V and 5 from J, leaving 5 bases between them. Germline CDR1 ENHRY, CDR2 SYGVKD. CDR3 in amino acids: CAISESLHEQYF. The CDR3 nucleotides read TGTGCCATCAGTGAGTCCTTGCACGAGCAGTACTTC.

The rearrangement joins TRBV20-1 to TRBJ1-1, with unresolved D. CDR3 length: 11 amino acids. Germline CDR1 DFQATT, CDR2 SNEGSKA (reference sequence). CDR3 loop: CILDRQTEAFF. DNA of the CDR3: TGCATCCTGGACCGGCAAACTGAAGCTTTCTTT.

The rearrangement links TRBV24-1 to TRBJ2-2; 9 nucleotides line up with TRBD1. V shed 3 bases, J shed 3 bases, and the junction held 4 bases outside the gene matches. CDR1 and CDR2 from the germline V gene are KGHDR and SFDVKD. The CDR3 contains 16 residues. CDR3 sequence reads: CATSDPGTGYTGELFF. In DNA form, the CDR3 reads TGTGCCACCAGTGATCCCGGGACAGGGTACACCGGGGAGCTGTTTTTT.

The chain couples TRBV7-3 to TRBJ2-3; 7 nucleotides line up with TRBD2. From germline, CDR1 is SGHTA and CDR2 FQGTGA. The V and J ends lost 4 bases and 8 bases, in that order; junction bases with no gene match: 12. This CDR3 region has 15 residues. The CDR3 is CASSSSGTSLSTQYF. The CDR3 coding sequence is TGTGCCAGCAGCTCGAGCGGGACCTCCCTTAGTACGCAGTATTTT.

In this sample, this clonotype turned up many times. V is TRBV6-1 and J is TRBJ1-5; 7 bases align to TRBD1. The CDR3 sequence is 15 residues long. Germline V gene lookup returns CDR1 MNHNS and CDR2 SASEGT. The ends lost 1 base at V and 7 bases at J; junction bases unmatched: 7. The CDR3 bases are TGTGCCAGCAGTGAAGGACAGGGAGTATGGCAGCCCCAGCATTTT. It codes for CASSEGQGVWQPQHF.

J is TRBJ2-7 and V is TRBV7-2; 9 nucleotides line up with TRBD2. CDR3 size: 15 residues. V shed 1 base and J 3 bases; nucleotides not matched to a gene: 4. Germline CDR1 SGHTA, CDR2 FQGNSA. The CDR3 DNA follows: TGTGCCAGCAGCTTAGTGGCTAGCGGGAACTACGAGCAGTACTTC. Translating gives CASSLVASGNYEQYF.

At least ten counts were recorded for this clonotype. The J gene is TRBJ1-1, the V gene TRBV29-1; D unresolved. CDR1 and CDR2 from the germline V gene are SQVTM and ANQGSEA. V shed 4 bases and J shed 0 bases, with 6 bases lying between them. The CDR3 spans 12 residues. Here the CDR3 reads CSVVNMNTEAFF. CDR3 DNA: TGCAGCGTTGTGAATATGAACACTGAAGCTTTCTTT.

This clonotype has more than one count but fewer than ten. This chain joins TRBV5-1 and TRBJ1-3, with D possibly being TRBD1 (5 bases). The CDR3 is made up of 15 amino acids. Per germline, CDR1 SGHRS and CDR2 YFSETQ. V shed 0 bases and J shed 2 bases, with 9 bases lying between them. The CDR3 region has the DNA TGCGCCAGCAGCTTGGATTCGACAGCTGGAAACACCATATATTTT. Translating gives CASSLDSTAGNTIYF.

This clonotype has a count of ten or more. The chain links TRBV29-1 to TRBJ2-3, with D perhaps being TRBD1 or TRBD2 (5 bases each). Germline CDR1 reads SQVTM; CDR2 reads ANQGSEA. V was shortened by 6 bases and J by 1 base, with 11 bases between the two germline ends. This CDR3 has 13 amino acids. CDR3 loop: CSVHRGRTDTQYF. In nucleotides, the CDR3 is TGCAGCGTGCACCGGGGACGCACAGATACGCAGTATTTT.

The CDR3 loop is CASSFRSFSYNEQFF. CDR3 DNA sequence: TGTGCCAGCAGCTTTCGCTCATTCTCCTACAATGAGCAGTTCTTC. The chain joins TRBV5-6 to TRBJ2-1; D remains ambiguous. The CDR3 runs 15 residues. Trimming took off 2 bases at V and 0 bases at J, with 9 bases between the two ends. Germline lookup yields CDR1 SGHDT and CDR2 YYEEEE.